What follows are 27 T cell receptor beta chains derived from one specimen sequenced in a study of T-cell memory formation after mild COVID-19. TCRdb reanalysed the 5' RACE reads using MiXCR and keeps one entry per CDR3 protein. The data contain fewer than 350,000 distinct CDR3 sequences, around 8% of them seen just once; the ten biggest clones take up approximately 23%. Sequenced: PBMCs or a T cell subset sorted from them (not recorded which). Every receptor here comes from a man aged 18-30 years who had mild COVID-19 (a few samples of this study predate the infection). Cell type and time point are not known.

This clonotype was detected a few times. This sequence joins TRBV20-1 and TRBJ2-3, with TRBD2 as a possible D gene (6 bases). Trimming left V 5 bases short and J 1 base short, with 13 bases between. Germline V CDR1 and CDR2: DFQATT, SNEGSKA (reference sequence). The CDR3 has 14 residues. The DNA for the CDR3 is TGCAGTGCTTCAATTAGCGGCCGCACAGATACGCAGTATTTT. This gives the protein CSASISGRTDTQYF.

The rearrangement links TRBV20-1 to TRBJ1-2; D is possibly TRBD1 (6 bases). This CDR3 region has 14 residues. Trimming removed 6 bases at V and 6 bases at J, with 20 bases between. The germline gives CDR1 DFQATT, CDR2 SNEGSKA (reference sequence). The CDR3 here is CSAPQAGVRHGYTF. The CDR3 DNA sequence: TGCAGTGCCCCCCAGGCAGGGGTAAGACATGGCTACACCTTC.

V gene TRBV12-3 or TRBV12-4 combines with J gene TRBJ1-6; no firm D call. With 6 bases removed from V and 8 bases from J, the gap between germline ends came to 11 bases. This CDR3 is 13 amino acids long. The CDR3 region is CASSPQRDSPLHF. The CDR3 DNA follows: TGTGCCAGCAGCCCCCAAAGGGATTCACCCCTCCACTTT.

This clonotype was seen a few times. V is TRBV10-3 and J is TRBJ1-1; no reliable D call. From germline, CDR1 is ENHRY and CDR2 SYGVKD. V dropped 9 bases and J dropped 4 bases, with 12 bases sitting between them. The CDR3 contains 12 residues. CDR3 amino acids: CAMSGGLTEAFF. CDR3 coding DNA: TGTGCCATGTCGGGAGGCCTCACTGAAGCTTTCTTT.

V is TRBV5-4 and J is TRBJ1-6; 7 positions match TRBD1. Germline-derived CDR1 and CDR2 are SGHNT and YYREEE (reference sequence). V shed 4 bases, J shed 0 bases, and the junction held 1 base outside the gene matches. The length of the CDR3 is 15 residues. The CDR3 loop reads CASSRDSSYNSPLHF. DNA for the CDR3: TGTGCCAGCAGCAGGGACAGCTCCTATAATTCACCCCTCCACTTT.

To note about this clonotype: A much larger clone differs from this one at a single base, so this may be a read error. The rearrangement links TRBV27 to TRBJ2-3; D call uncertain. V shed 6 bases and J shed 1 base, with 11 bases lying between them. The germline V gene encodes CDR1 MNHEY and CDR2 SMNVEV (reference sequence). The CDR3 totals 14 residues. In DNA, the CDR3 is TGTGCCAGCAGCCCCGCATGGGGCACAGATACGCAGTATTTT. Its protein is CASSPAWGTDTQYF.

This clonotype was seen more than once but under ten times. The chain employs TRBV10-3 and TRBJ2-2, with D possibly being TRBD1 (6 bases). The CDR3 covers 16 residues. Germline values: CDR1 ENHRY, CDR2 SYGVKD. V lost 5 bases to trimming and J lost 7 bases, with 20 bases between them. CDR3 residues: CAISIRLTGFDGELFF. The DNA for the CDR3 is TGTGCCATCAGTATCCGACTAACAGGGTTCGACGGGGAGCTGTTTTTT.

The chain joins TRBV12-3 or TRBV12-4 to TRBJ2-5; 8 bases fit TRBD2. The V segment lost 5 bases and the J segment 1 base; nucleotides outside the gene matches: 12. The CDR3 totals 17 residues. The DNA of the CDR3 is TGTGCCAGCAGTCCCACGCTAATAGCGGGGTTCCAAGAGACCCAGTACTTC. It encodes CASSPTLIAGFQETQYF.

In its sample, this clonotype was seen a few times. The chain links TRBV7-8 to TRBJ2-2; 7 bases agree with TRBD1. V shed 5 bases and J 5 bases; nucleotides not matched to a gene: 11. The CDR3 has 16 amino acids. Per the germline V gene, CDR1 is SGHVS and CDR2 is FQNEAQ. The CDR3 nucleotides read TGTGCCAGCAGCCCGAAAGACAGGGTTGAGACCGGGGAGCTGTTTTTT. The encoded protein is CASSPKDRVETGELFF.

V gene TRBV11-2 combines with J gene TRBJ2-3; D is unresolved. CDR3 length equals 17 residues. Germline CDR1 and CDR2: SGHAT and FQNNGV. V was clipped by 5 bases and J by 2 bases, with 20 bases between them. The CDR3 DNA sequence: TGTGCCAGCAGCCAACCCGCCCGGCCACGGACCACAGATACGCAGTATTTT. This encodes CASSQPARPRTTDTQYF.

For this clonotype: A junction end diverges from the germline sequence, so it may reflect a read error. The gene calls are TRBV18 and TRBJ2-1; TRBD1 matches at 7 bases. Looked up from germline, CDR1 is KGHSH and CDR2 is LQKENI. The CDR3 spans 12 residues. The CDR3 loop is CASSLGDRVEVF. The DNA for the CDR3 is TGTGCCAGCTCACTTGGTGACAGGGTCGAAGTCTTC.

This clonotype was seen more than once but under ten times. The gene calls are TRBV3-1 and TRBJ1-1; D is unresolved. V was shortened by 0 bases and J by 0 bases, with 5 bases between the two germline ends. The germline V gene encodes CDR1 LGHDT and CDR2 YNNKEL (reference sequence). This CDR3 is 14 amino acids long. In DNA, the CDR3 is TGTGCCAGCAGCCAAGATACGGTGAACACTGAAGCTTTCTTT. Translation: CASSQDTVNTEAFF.

There are a few counts of this clonotype. The rearrangement joins TRBV10-2 to TRBJ2-1, with 10 bases matching TRBD2. The CDR3 spans 16 residues. The V gene end was trimmed by 6 bases and the J gene end by 4 bases; junction bases not matched to a gene: 9. Germline V gives CDR1 WSHSY, CDR2 SAAADI. The CDR3 nucleotides are TGCGCCAGCAGGGGGAGCGGGGGGGCCCGGTACAATGAGCAGTTCTTC. Translation: CASRGSGGARYNEQFF.

A few counts support this clonotype. The chain has TRBV5-1 and TRBJ2-7; 7 nucleotides agree with TRBD1. J was trimmed by 3 bases and V by 2 bases; bases with no gene match: 14. The germline V gene encodes CDR1 SGHRS and CDR2 YFSETQ. This CDR3 is built from 17 residues. The CDR3 region is CASSFQSRDSGVYEQYF. Here the CDR3 DNA reads TGCGCCAGCAGCTTTCAATCCAGGGACAGTGGTGTCTACGAGCAGTACTTC.

The rearrangement uses TRBV15 and TRBJ2-5; no clear D gene. The CDR3 runs to 14 residues. The ends were cut back, 1 base at V and 3 bases at J, with 9 bases in the middle. The V gene's germline CDR1 is LNHNV and CDR2 YYDKDF (reference sequence). CDR3 protein: CATSRVGSKETQYF. The CDR3 region has the DNA TGTGCCACCAGCAGAGTAGGCAGTAAAGAGACCCAGTACTTC.

The chain couples TRBV20-1 to TRBJ2-5; D is possibly TRBD1 (5 bases). The germline CDR1 and CDR2 sequences are DFQATT and SNEGSKA (reference sequence). Trimming took 3 bases from V and 4 from J, leaving 15 bases between them. The CDR3 is 14 residues long. CDR3 amino acids: CSARGQGVAETQYF. CDR3 DNA sequence: TGCAGTGCTAGGGGCCAGGGTGTGGCAGAGACCCAGTACTTC.

Only a few counts were recorded for this clonotype. The chain carries TRBV25-1 and TRBJ1-6; 9 nucleotides align to TRBD1. CDR3 length: 14 residues. V lost 6 bases, J lost 10 bases, and 7 bases stayed unmatched. Germline loops: CDR1 MGHDK, CDR2 SYGVNS. DNA of the CDR3: TGTGCCAGCAGCGAAACAGGGACAGGGTCACCCCTCCACTTT. Residues: CASSETGTGSPLHF.

This CDR3 is CASSLWTGASYNEQFF. In DNA, the CDR3 is TGTGCCAGCAGTTTGTGGACAGGGGCATCCTACAATGAGCAGTTCTTC. The chain combines TRBV12-3 or TRBV12-4 with TRBJ2-1; TRBD1 agrees at 9 bases. The CDR3 length is 16 residues. With V trimmed by 3 bases and J by 1 base, 4 bases remained unmatched.

The J gene is TRBJ1-6, the V gene TRBV6-2 or TRBV6-3; D call uncertain. Germline values: CDR1 MNHEY, CDR2 SVGEGT. The CDR3 length is 13 residues. V shed 8 bases and J shed 10 bases, with 15 bases lying between them. The CDR3 DNA reads TGTGCCAGCTCGGAGCTGGCTGGCTCACCCCTCCACTTT. Its translation is CASSELAGSPLHF.

This rearrangement joins TRBV5-1 to TRBJ1-2; D is unclear. Looked up from germline, CDR1 is SGHRS and CDR2 is YFSETQ. V was cut by 4 bases and J by 8 bases, with 21 bases left in between. This CDR3 region has 15 residues. The CDR3 nucleotides are TGCGCCAGCAGCACCGACTCTCGGGGATTCGGAGGCTACACCTTC. Translated, it gives CASSTDSRGFGGYTF. Looking up the rest from reference TRBV5-1 and TRBJ1-2 gives the full variable domain: KAGVTQTPRYLIKTRGQQVTLSCSPISGHRSVSWYQQTPGQGLQFLFEYFSETQRNKGNFPGRFSGRQFSNSRSEMNVSTLELGDSALYLCASSTDSRGFGGYTFGSGTRLTVV.

In its sample, this clonotype was seen a few times. This sequence joins TRBV4-2 and TRBJ2-7; no definite D call. Germline V gives CDR1 LGHNA, CDR2 YNFKEQ. With 0 bases removed from V and 3 bases from J, the gap between germline ends came to 12 bases. The CDR3 spans 15 residues. The CDR3 here is CASSQDSTLGYEQYF. CDR3 bases: TGTGCCAGCAGCCAAGACTCGACTTTAGGCTACGAGCAGTACTTC.

This clonotype was picked up many times. The DNA of the CDR3 is TGTGCCAGCAGTTTCGAGACAGAGAACACTGAAGCTTTCTTT. Its translation: CASSFETENTEAFF. The chain has TRBV6-7 and TRBJ1-1; D might be TRBD1 (5 bases). TRBV6-7 is placed among ORFs of uncertain function. Trimming pared 4 bases from V and 1 base from J, leaving 10 bases between. The CDR3 runs 14 residues.

The chain carries TRBV19 and TRBJ1-1; D unresolved. The CDR3 covers 13 residues. V was clipped by 0 bases and J by 11 bases, with 13 bases between them. Germline CDR1 reads LNHDA; CDR2 reads SQIVND (reference sequence). As DNA, the CDR3 is TGTGCCAGTAGTATAGAGTCCCAGGAGGAGGCTTTCTTT. Translation gives CASSIESQEEAFF. The entire variable domain, with the rest obtained from reference TRBV19 and TRBJ1-1, is as follows: DGGITQSPKYLFRKEGQNVTLSCEQNLNHDAMYWYRQDPGQGLRLIYYSQIVNDFQKGDIAEGYSVSREKKESFPLTVTSAQKNPTAFYLCASSIESQEEAFFGQGTRLTVV.

The CDR3 region is CATSDPPRLFF. CDR3 bases: TGTGCCACCAGTGACCCCCCGCGGCTGTTTTTT. The chain is built from TRBV24-1 and TRBJ2-2; D remains unclear. The germline V gene has CDR1 KGHDR and CDR2 SFDVKD. The CDR3 has 11 amino acids. Trimming left V 4 bases short and J 13 bases short, with 9 bases between.

J is TRBJ2-5 and V is TRBV5-6; either TRBD1 or TRBD2 may fit D (5 bases each). V shed 4 bases and J shed 4 bases, with 8 bases lying between them. The CDR3 totals 12 residues. Germline-derived CDR1 and CDR2 are SGHDT and YYEEEE. For the CDR3, the DNA is TGTGCCAGCAGCACCGGGGCAGAGACCCAGTACTTC. It encodes CASSTGAETQYF.

This clonotype was recorded a few times. The chain joins TRBV5-1 to TRBJ1-5; maybe TRBD1 (6 bases). Looked up from germline, CDR1 is SGHRS and CDR2 is YFSETQ. Trimming took 2 bases from V and 0 from J, leaving 9 bases between them. The CDR3 loop spans 15 amino acids. The CDR3 DNA reads as TGCGCCAGCAGCTTTCAGGGACATAGCAATCAGCCCCAGCATTTT. It encodes CASSFQGHSNQPQHF.

This clonotype was counted ten times or more. V and J are TRBV7-3 and TRBJ2-6; TRBD1 matches 8 bases. The trim removed 7 bases at V and 0 bases at J, leaving 11 bases unmatched. Germline values: CDR1 SGHTA, CDR2 FQGTGA. The CDR3 spans 18 residues. In DNA, the CDR3 is TGTGCCAGCACGTTACGGGACAGGTTTATCTCTGGGGCCAACGTCCTGACTTTC. Protein sequence: CASTLRDRFISGANVLTF.